The clone carrying this T cell receptor beta chain showed up just a few times. The CDR3 runs to 15 residues. Germline lookup yields CDR1 SGHRS and CDR2 YFSETQ. J gave up 7 bases and V 4 bases, and 10 bases lay outside the gene matches. This specimen belongs to a study of shared clonotypes between healthy human individuals. Study-wide context: Contributing individuals were a couple of females and a few males aged 18 to 49. The plates for each donor numbered three CD4 naive, three CD4 memory, two CD8 naive and one CD8 memory.

Assay execution proceeded at the deep level. How the authors handled the data: ImmunoSEQ sequences covered only the junction and lacked quality scores; filtering therefore differed. The assay was immunoSEQ multiplex PCR, and TCRdb's table has in-frame clones only and misses some. V, J and clone size reflect that table, while D and trimming were determined from the DNA. This sample carries around 1.1 million clones, more than 75% of them seen once, and the ten largest clones take 0.61%. The rearrangement uses TRBV5-1 and TRBJ2-1; 8 positions match TRBD1. Specimen: memory CD4+ T cells from PBMCs. Subset reported: CD45RA-negative fraction. The TCR was taken from a young man in good health. Some clones in this sample may be carry-over from other donors' samples. The DNA for the CDR3 is TGCGCCAGCAGCCCGTACAGGGGGTATACGAATGAGCAGTTCTTC. Its translation: CASSPYRGYTNEQFF.